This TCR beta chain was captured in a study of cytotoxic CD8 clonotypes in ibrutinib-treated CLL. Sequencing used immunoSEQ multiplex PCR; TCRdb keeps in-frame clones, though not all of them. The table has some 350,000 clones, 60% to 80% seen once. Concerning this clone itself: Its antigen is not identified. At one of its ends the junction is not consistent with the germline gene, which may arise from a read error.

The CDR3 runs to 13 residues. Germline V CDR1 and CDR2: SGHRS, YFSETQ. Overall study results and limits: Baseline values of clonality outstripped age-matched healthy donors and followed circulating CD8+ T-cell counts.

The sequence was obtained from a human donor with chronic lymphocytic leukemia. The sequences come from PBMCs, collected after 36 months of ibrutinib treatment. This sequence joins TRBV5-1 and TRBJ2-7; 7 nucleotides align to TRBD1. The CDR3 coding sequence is TGCGCCAGCTCCACAGGGGAGAGTAGCAAAAGAAACTTC. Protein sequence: CASSTGESSKRNF.